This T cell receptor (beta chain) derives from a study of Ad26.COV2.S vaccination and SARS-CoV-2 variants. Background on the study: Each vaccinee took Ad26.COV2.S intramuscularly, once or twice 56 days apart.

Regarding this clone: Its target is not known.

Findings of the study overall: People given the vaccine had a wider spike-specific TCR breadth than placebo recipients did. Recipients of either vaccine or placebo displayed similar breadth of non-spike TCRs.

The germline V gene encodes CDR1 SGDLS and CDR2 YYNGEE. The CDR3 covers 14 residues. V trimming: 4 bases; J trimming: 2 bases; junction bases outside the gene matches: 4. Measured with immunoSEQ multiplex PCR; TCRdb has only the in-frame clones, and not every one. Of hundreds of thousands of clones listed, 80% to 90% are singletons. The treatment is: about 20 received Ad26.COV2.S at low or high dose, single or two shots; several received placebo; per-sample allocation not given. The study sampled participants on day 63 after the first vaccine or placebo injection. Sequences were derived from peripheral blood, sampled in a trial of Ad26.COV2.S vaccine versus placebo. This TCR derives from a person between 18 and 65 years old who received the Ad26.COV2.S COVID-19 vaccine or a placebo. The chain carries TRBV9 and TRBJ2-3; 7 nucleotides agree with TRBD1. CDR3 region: CASSKTGATDTQYF. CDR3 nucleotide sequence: TGTGCCAGCAGCAAAACAGGGGCCACAGATACGCAGTATTTT.